The 26 T cell receptor beta chains reported below all come from one sample, sequenced in a study of T cells in Graves' hyperthyroidism and ophthalmopathy. RNA transcripts were the template for amplifying TCR beta CDR3 regions. In the first-round RT-PCR of the TCR CDR3, the HTBI primer set was used. TCRdb recomputed calls from the multiplex PCR reads with MiXCR, one row per CDR3 protein. In the table there are approximately 380,000 distinct CDR3 sequences, about 14% of which are singletons. The material sequenced was blood. Receptors originate from a middle-aged man with Graves' ophthalmopathy.

This clonotype was counted at least ten times. V usage is TRBV28 and J usage is TRBJ1-2; no clear D. V was shortened by 5 bases and J by 5 bases, with 6 bases between the two germline ends. Looked up from germline, CDR1 is MDHEN and CDR2 is SYDVKM. The CDR3 is 11 amino acids. The DNA of the CDR3 is TGTGCCAGCAGTACCGGGTATGGCTACACCTTC. Its translation: CASSTGYGYTF.

The CDR3 protein is CSASQLAGVGEQYF. Written as DNA, the CDR3 is TGCAGTGCTAGTCAGCTAGCGGGAGTGGGGGAGCAGTACTTC. This chain links TRBV20-1 with TRBJ2-7, with 10 bases identical to TRBD2. CDR1 is DFQATT and CDR2 is SNEGSKA in the germline V gene (reference sequence). J lost 7 bases, V lost 3 bases, and 9 bases had no gene match. This CDR3 is 14 amino acids long.

This clonotype was picked up many times. J is TRBJ1-2 and V is TRBV7-9; D gene unclear. The germline V gene encodes CDR1 SEHNR and CDR2 FQNEAQ (reference sequence). V was trimmed by 5 bases and J by 5 bases, leaving 9 bases between them. This CDR3 region has 12 residues. The CDR3 DNA follows: TGTGCCAGCAGCCTTAACAATTATGGCTACACCTTC. Translating gives CASSLNNYGYTF.

V gene TRBV6-1 combines with J gene TRBJ2-1; D call uncertain. From germline, CDR1 is MNHNS and CDR2 SASEGT. V was trimmed by 2 bases and J by 6 bases, leaving 14 bases between them. There are 15 residues in the CDR3. The CDR3 nucleotides are TGTGCCAGCAGTGAAATTATTTCCTTCGTCAATGAGCAGTTCTTC. Translation gives CASSEIISFVNEQFF.

This clonotype was seen more than once but under ten times. V and J are TRBV14 and TRBJ2-7; 11 bases are a match to TRBD1. The CDR3 runs to 15 residues. The germline V gene encodes CDR1 SGHDN and CDR2 FVKESK. Trimming took 3 bases from V and 6 from J; bases not matched to a gene: 7. The CDR3 here is CASSHRTGTGGEQYF. The CDR3 bases are TGTGCCAGCAGCCATCGAACCGGGACAGGGGGCGAGCAGTACTTC.

The chain recombines TRBV27 with TRBJ2-7; 9 bases agree with TRBD1. The germline gives CDR1 MNHEY, CDR2 SMNVEV (reference sequence). CDR3 length: 16 amino acids. V lost 3 bases, J lost 6 bases, and 12 bases stayed unmatched. The CDR3 region is CASSLRGGTGTSEQYF. CDR3 in DNA: TGTGCCAGCAGTTTGAGGGGCGGGACAGGGACCTCCGAGCAGTACTTC.

A few counts support this clonotype. J is TRBJ1-4 and V is TRBV18, with D hard to call. This CDR3 contains 15 residues. V dropped 0 bases and J dropped 3 bases, with 8 bases sitting between them. Looked up from germline, CDR1 is KGHSH and CDR2 is LQKENI. In DNA form, the CDR3 reads TGTGCCAGCTCACCACCGGCCCAGGCTAATGAAAAACTGTTTTTT. Its translation: CASSPPAQANEKLFF.

The chain combines TRBV20-1 with TRBJ2-1, with 8 bases lining up with TRBD2. The CDR3 extends over 17 amino acids. J was trimmed by 9 bases and V by 0 bases; bases with no gene match: 16. In germline, CDR1 is DFQATT, CDR2 SNEGSKA (reference sequence). The CDR3, as DNA: TGCAGTGCTAGAGATTACTTCCCGAGCGGGGGTCCGAGTGAGCAGTTCTTC. It yields the protein CSARDYFPSGGPSEQFF.

CDR3: CASSLHGTNYGYTF. The CDR3 region has the DNA TGTGCCAGCAGTTTACACGGAACTAACTATGGCTACACCTTC. The gene calls are TRBV27 and TRBJ1-2; no definite D call. V shed 2 bases and J shed 0 bases, with 7 bases lying between them. Germline V CDR1 and CDR2: MNHEY, SMNVEV (reference sequence). The CDR3 is 14 residues long.

The sample holds many counts of this clonotype. The gene calls are TRBV11-2 and TRBJ2-5; D not resolved. From germline, CDR1 is SGHAT and CDR2 FQNNGV. Trimming shortened V by 0 bases and J by 2 bases, and 4 bases separated the two germline ends. This CDR3 is built from 13 residues. This CDR3 reads CASSLDRQETQYF. CDR3 DNA: TGTGCCAGCAGCTTAGATCGGCAAGAGACCCAGTACTTC. Together with reference TRBV11-2 and TRBJ2-5, the CDR3 gives the full variable domain: EAGVAQSPRYKIIEKRQSVAFWCNPISGHATLYWYQQILGQGPKLLIQFQNNGVVDDSQLPKDRFSAERLKGVDSTLKIQPAKLEDSAVYLCASSLDRQETQYFGPGTRLLVL.

Ten or more counts support this clonotype. In DNA form, the CDR3 reads TGCAGTGCTAGAGCGGCCAGCGGGCGGAACACCGGGGAGCTGTTTTTT. Translating it yields CSARAASGRNTGELFF. The chain is built from TRBV20-1 and TRBJ2-2, with a tentative D call TRBD2 (6 bases). The CDR3 sequence is 16 residues long. Trimming pared 1 base from V and 1 base from J, leaving 13 bases between. The germline V gene encodes CDR1 DFQATT and CDR2 SNEGSKA (reference sequence).

This clonotype has just a few counts. The CDR3 DNA follows: TGTGCCATCAGGGGGACTGATACCGGTAGTTCACCCCTCCACTTT. Its translation is CAIRGTDTGSSPLHF. This chain connects TRBV10-3 to TRBJ1-6, with D possibly matching TRBD1 (5 bases). V lost 6 bases to trimming and J lost 9 bases, with 18 bases between them. The CDR3 is 15 residues long. Germline CDR1 reads ENHRY; CDR2 reads SYGVKD.

The table lists this clonotype with many counts. The chain has TRBV2 and TRBJ2-1; a possible D gene is TRBD2 (6 bases). With 3 bases removed from V and 0 bases from J, the gap between germline ends came to 9 bases. The CDR3 runs to 15 residues. Germline values: CDR1 SNHLY, CDR2 FYNNEI. The CDR3 here is CASSDSAGSYNEQFF. The DNA of the CDR3 is TGTGCCAGCAGTGATTCAGCGGGCTCCTACAATGAGCAGTTCTTC. Together with reference TRBV2 and TRBJ2-1, the CDR3 gives the full variable domain: EPEVTQTPSHQVTQMGQEVILRCVPISNHLYFYWYRQILGQKVEFLVSFYNNEISEKSEIFDDQFSVERPDGSNFTLKIRSTKLEDSAMYFCASSDSAGSYNEQFFGPGTRLTVL.

The chain has TRBV10-2 and TRBJ1-4, with TRBD1 matching over 7 bases. Trimming at V came to 5 bases and at J to 2 bases, leaving 8 bases not matched to a gene. CDR1 is WSHSY, CDR2 SAAADI, per germline. The CDR3 loop spans 16 amino acids. The CDR3 sequence: CASSHRQGPTNEKLFF. The CDR3 nucleotides are TGCGCCAGCAGTCATCGACAGGGCCCCACTAATGAAAAACTGTTTTTT.

This clonotype was observed many times. This rearrangement joins TRBV20-1 to TRBJ2-7, with TRBD1 as a possible D gene (6 bases). With 0 bases removed from V and 7 bases from J, the gap between germline ends came to 22 bases. Germline CDR1 DFQATT, CDR2 SNEGSKA (reference sequence). CDR3 length: 16 residues. CDR3 protein: CSARDYYPGHSFEQYF. The CDR3, as DNA: TGCAGTGCTAGAGATTATTATCCGGGACACTCTTTTGAGCAGTACTTC.

The chain joins TRBV20-1 to TRBJ2-1, with 10 nucleotides matching TRBD2. V trimming: 0 bases; J trimming: 7 bases; junction bases outside the gene matches: 6. This CDR3 has 15 amino acids. CDR1 is DFQATT and CDR2 is SNEGSKA in the germline V gene (reference sequence). The CDR3 loop reads CSARDGGSGRNEQFF. As DNA, the CDR3 is TGCAGTGCTAGAGATGGGGGTAGCGGGAGGAATGAGCAGTTCTTC.

In this sample, this clonotype turned up once. This may be a read error: a much more frequent sequence differs by one nucleotide. The chain recombines TRBV6-5 with TRBJ2-3; no definite D call. CDR1 MNHEY and CDR2 SVGAGI come from the germline V gene. This CDR3 spans 15 amino acids. DNA for the CDR3: TGTGCCGGCAGTTACTCTCCCCCCGGCACAGATACGCAGTATTTT. Amino acid sequence: CAGSYSPPGTDTQYF.

The V gene is TRBV5-1, the J gene TRBJ1-1; D not resolved. Germline lookup yields CDR1 SGHRS and CDR2 YFSETQ. The CDR3 runs to 14 residues. Trimming stripped 2 bases from V and 1 base from J, with 9 bases between. The CDR3 region is CASSFRAPNTEAFF. CDR3 DNA: TGCGCCAGCAGCTTCCGGGCCCCGAACACTGAAGCTTTCTTT.

This clonotype was found many times. The chain links TRBV30 to TRBJ2-7; D is tentatively TRBD1 or TRBD2 (5 bases each). This CDR3 has 14 residues. Trimming pared 6 bases from V and 6 bases from J, leaving 21 bases between. Looked up from germline, CDR1 is GTSNPN and CDR2 is SVGIG (reference sequence). CDR3 amino acids: CACTPGPIPREQYF. The CDR3, as DNA: TGTGCCTGCACACCGGGACCCATTCCTCGCGAGCAGTACTTC. The full variable domain, in which reference TRBV30 and TRBJ2-7 provide the parts outside the CDR3, is SQTIHQWPATLVQPVGSPLSLECTVEGTSNPNLYWYRQAAGRGLQLLFYSVGIGQISSEVPQNLSASRPQDRQFILSSKKLLLSDSGFYLCACTPGPIPREQYFGPGTRLTVT.

V usage is TRBV6-1 and J usage is TRBJ1-6; TRBD1 aligns across 9 bases. Germline-derived CDR1 and CDR2 are MNHNS and SASEGT. CDR3 size: 19 residues. With 6 bases clipped from V and 0 bases from J, the junction kept 12 bases outside the gene matches. CDR3 coding DNA: TGTGCCAGCAGAATCGTGGGACAGGGCAAAGGCTCCTATAATTCACCCCTCCACTTT. It encodes CASRIVGQGKGSYNSPLHF.

This clonotype has just a few counts. The rearrangement joins TRBV27 to TRBJ1-5; D unresolved. CDR1 is MNHEY, CDR2 SMNVEV, per germline (reference sequence). This CDR3 is built from 13 residues. The CDR3 is CVPNLFCNQPQHF. The CDR3 nucleotides read TGTGTCCCGAATCTATTTTGCAATCAGCCCCAGCATTTT.

This clonotype was observed a handful of times. It may be a read error: a sequence one base away is much more abundant. This sequence joins TRBV20-1 and TRBJ2-5; 10 bases line up with TRBD1. This CDR3 spans 14 amino acids. In germline, CDR1 is DFQATT, CDR2 SNEGSKA (reference sequence). V shed 5 bases, J shed 9 bases, and the junction held 12 bases outside the gene matches. The CDR3 spells CSADRGPAGEAQYF. The CDR3, as DNA: TGCAGTGCTGACAGGGGGCCGGCAGGGGAGGCCCAGTACTTC.

This clonotype appeared many times. The V and J genes are TRBV12-3 or TRBV12-4 and TRBJ2-1; TRBD2 matches 9 bases. The J segment lost 4 bases and the V segment lost 5 bases, leaving 3 bases of the junction unmatched. There are 14 residues in the CDR3. The DNA for the CDR3 is TGTGCCAGCAGTCGACTAGCGGATTACAATGAGCAGTTCTTC. It is translated as CASSRLADYNEQFF.

This clonotype was recorded many times. The rearrangement uses TRBV7-8 and TRBJ2-7, with 11 bases matching TRBD2. This CDR3 is built from 17 residues. The J segment lost 3 bases and the V segment lost 1 base, leaving 8 bases of the junction unmatched. CDR1 is SGHVS, CDR2 FQNEAQ, per germline. CDR3 protein: CASSLGLRLAGNYEQYF. The CDR3 bases are TGTGCCAGCAGCTTAGGGTTGCGACTAGCGGGAAACTACGAGCAGTACTTC.

Many counts were recorded for this clonotype. This sequence joins TRBV11-3 and TRBJ2-7, with D tentatively TRBD2 (5 bases). Trimming took 1 base from V and 0 from J, leaving 10 bases between them. The CDR3 sequence is 15 residues long. Germline V gives CDR1 SGHNT, CDR2 YENEEA. For the CDR3, the DNA is TGTGCCAGCAGCTTAGTAGACACTAGCTCCTACGAGCAGTACTTC. Translation gives CASSLVDTSSYEQYF.

This chain connects TRBV7-8 to TRBJ2-5; TRBD2 matches 10 bases. This CDR3 region has 16 residues. The V and J ends lost 2 bases and 2 bases, in that order; junction bases with no gene match: 5. Germline CDR1 SGHVS, CDR2 FQNEAQ. CDR3 coding DNA: TGTGCCAGCAGCTTACTAGCGGGAGTAGAACAAGAGACCCAGTACTTC. This encodes CASSLLAGVEQETQYF.